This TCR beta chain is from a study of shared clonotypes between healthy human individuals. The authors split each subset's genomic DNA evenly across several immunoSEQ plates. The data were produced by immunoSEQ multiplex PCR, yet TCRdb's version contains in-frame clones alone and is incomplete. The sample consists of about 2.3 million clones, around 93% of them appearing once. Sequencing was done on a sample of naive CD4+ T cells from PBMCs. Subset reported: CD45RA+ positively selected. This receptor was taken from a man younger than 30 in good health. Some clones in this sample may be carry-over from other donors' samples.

Here the CDR3 reads CASSGWSGSSGANVLTF. In DNA, the CDR3 is TGTGCCAGCAGCGGGTGGTCGGGGAGCTCTGGGGCCAACGTCCTGACTTTC. The gene calls are TRBV5-4 and TRBJ2-6; D is possibly TRBD2 (5 bases). The CDR3 sequence is 17 residues long. The germline CDR1 and CDR2 sequences are SGHNT and YYREEE (reference sequence). Trimming removed 4 bases at V and 0 bases at J, with 14 bases between.